This T cell receptor beta chain appears in the sequencing data of a study of cytomegalovirus exposure and HLA in healthy donors. In the PCR, 60 Vbeta and 13 Jbeta primers were used. Assay: immunoSEQ multiplex PCR; the TCRdb copy retains only in-frame clones and omits some. The sample carries roughly 250,000 clones, about 80% recorded once. The germline V gene encodes CDR1 SGHKS and CDR2 YYEKEE (reference sequence). Between the trimmed V and J ends, which lost 5 bases and 5 bases, there was a span of 22 bases. This CDR3 spans 17 amino acids. Donors had nominal health at sampling but likely had unrecorded immune exposures.

This rearrangement joins TRBV5-5 to TRBJ1-4; perhaps TRBD1 as D (5 bases). The clonotype originates from a girl under 10 years old in good health and CMV-seronegative. Sequences were obtained from PBMCs. The DNA for the CDR3 is TGTGCCAGCAGTAAGTTGGCGCTCAGGGAGGCGAATGAAAAACTGTTTTTT. Translated: CASSKLALREANEKLFF.